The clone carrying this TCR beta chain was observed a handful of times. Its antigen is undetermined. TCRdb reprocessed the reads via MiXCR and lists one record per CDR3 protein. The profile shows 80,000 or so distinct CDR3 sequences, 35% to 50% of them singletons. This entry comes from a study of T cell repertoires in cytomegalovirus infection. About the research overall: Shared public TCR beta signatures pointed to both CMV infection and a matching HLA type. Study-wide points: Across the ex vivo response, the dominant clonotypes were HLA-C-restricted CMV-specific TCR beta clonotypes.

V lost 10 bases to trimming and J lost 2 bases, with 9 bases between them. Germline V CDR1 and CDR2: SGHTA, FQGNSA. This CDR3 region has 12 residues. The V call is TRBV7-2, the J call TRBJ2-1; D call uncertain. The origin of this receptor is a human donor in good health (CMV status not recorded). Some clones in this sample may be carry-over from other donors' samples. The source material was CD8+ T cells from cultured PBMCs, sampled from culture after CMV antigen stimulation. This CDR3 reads CATTRTYNEQFF. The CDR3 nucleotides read TGTGCCACCACTCGGACCTACAATGAGCAGTTCTTC.